This T cell receptor (beta chain) was identified during a study of T cell changes during pregnancy in multiple sclerosis. Germline V gene data show CDR1 as SEHNR and CDR2 as FQNEAQ (reference sequence). The CDR3 has 14 amino acids. V trimming: 5 bases; J trimming: 6 bases; junction bases outside the gene matches: 4. The repertoire was sequenced with immunoSEQ multiplex PCR; TCRdb's copy has only in-frame clones and lacks some. The data contain about 47,000 clones, 93% of them singletons. This clone turned up a few times. The sequence was obtained from a female donor with multiple sclerosis, enrolled in a pregnancy study. The chain links TRBV7-9 to TRBJ2-2; 9 nucleotides align to TRBD2. The input for sequencing was peripheral blood, taken in the second trimester of pregnancy. The CDR3 DNA is TGTGCCAGCAGCCCGCGGGAGGGCCCCGGGGAGCTGTTTTTT. Its protein is CASSPREGPGELFF.